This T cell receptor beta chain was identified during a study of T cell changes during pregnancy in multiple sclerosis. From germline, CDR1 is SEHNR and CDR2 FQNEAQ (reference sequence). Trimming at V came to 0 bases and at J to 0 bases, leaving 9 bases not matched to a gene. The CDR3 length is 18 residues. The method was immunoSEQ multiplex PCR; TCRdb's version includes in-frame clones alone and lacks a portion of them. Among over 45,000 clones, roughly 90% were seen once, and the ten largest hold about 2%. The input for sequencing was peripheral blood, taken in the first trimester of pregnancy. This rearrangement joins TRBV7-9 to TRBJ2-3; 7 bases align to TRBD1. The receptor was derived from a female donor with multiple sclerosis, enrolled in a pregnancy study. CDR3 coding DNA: TGTGCCAGCAGCTTAGCGGGGACAGCCTTAAAAAGCACAGATACGCAGTATTTT. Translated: CASSLAGTALKSTDTQYF. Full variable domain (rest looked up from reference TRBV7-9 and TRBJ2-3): DTGVSQNPRHKITKRGQNVTFRCDPISEHNRLYWYRQTLGQGPEFLTYFQNEAQLEKSRLLSDRFSAERPKGSFSTLEIQRTEQGDSAMYLCASSLAGTALKSTDTQYFGPGTRLTVL.